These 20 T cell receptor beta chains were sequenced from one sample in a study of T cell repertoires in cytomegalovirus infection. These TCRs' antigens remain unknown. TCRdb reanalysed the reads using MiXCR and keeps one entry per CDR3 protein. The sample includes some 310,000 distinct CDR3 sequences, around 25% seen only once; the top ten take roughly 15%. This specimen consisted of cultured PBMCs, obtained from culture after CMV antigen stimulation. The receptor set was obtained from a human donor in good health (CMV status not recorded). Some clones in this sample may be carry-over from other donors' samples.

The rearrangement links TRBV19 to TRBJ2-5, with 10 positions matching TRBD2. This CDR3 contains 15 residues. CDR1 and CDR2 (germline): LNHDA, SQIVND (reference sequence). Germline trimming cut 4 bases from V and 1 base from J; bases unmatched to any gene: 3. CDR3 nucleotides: TGTGCCAGTAGTACCAGCGGGAGGGCCCAAGAGACCCAGTACTTC. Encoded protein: CASSTSGRAQETQYF. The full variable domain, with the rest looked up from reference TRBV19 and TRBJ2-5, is DGGITQSPKYLFRKEGQNVTLSCEQNLNHDAMYWYRQDPGQGLRLIYYSQIVNDFQKGDIAEGYSVSREKKESFPLTVTSAQKNPTAFYLCASSTSGRAQETQYFGPGTRLLVL.

CDR3 DNA: TGTGCCAGCAGAGGTGACGGAGCGAACACCGGGGAGCTGTTTTTT. Its protein is CASRGDGANTGELFF. The chain employs TRBV7-2 and TRBJ2-2; D is unresolved. CDR3 length: 15 residues. The V end lost 6 bases, the J end lost 0 bases, and 11 bases lay between the germline ends. Per germline, CDR1 SGHTA and CDR2 FQGNSA. Full variable domain (outside the CDR3, taken from reference TRBV7-2 and TRBJ2-2): GAGVSQSPSNKVTEKGKDVELRCDPISGHTALYWYRQSLGQGLEFLIYFQGNSAPDKSGLPSDRFSAERTGGSVSTLTIQRTQQEDSAVYLCASRGDGANTGELFFGEGSRLTVL.

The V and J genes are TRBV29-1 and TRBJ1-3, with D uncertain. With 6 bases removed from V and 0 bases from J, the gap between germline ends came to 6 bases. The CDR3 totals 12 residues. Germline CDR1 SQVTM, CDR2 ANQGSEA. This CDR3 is CSVEASGNTIYF. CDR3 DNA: TGCAGCGTAGAGGCCTCTGGAAACACCATATATTTT. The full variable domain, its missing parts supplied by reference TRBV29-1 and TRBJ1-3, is SAVISQKPSRDICQRGTSLTIQCQVDSQVTMMFWYRQQPGQSLTLIATANQGSEATYESGFVIDKFPISRPNLTFSTLTVSNMSPEDSSIYLCSVEASGNTIYFGEGSWLTVV.

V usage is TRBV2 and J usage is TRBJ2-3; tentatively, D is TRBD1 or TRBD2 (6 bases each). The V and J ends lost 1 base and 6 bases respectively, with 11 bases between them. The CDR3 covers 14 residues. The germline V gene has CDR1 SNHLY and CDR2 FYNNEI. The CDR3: CASSEGGTWDTQYF. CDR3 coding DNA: TGTGCCAGCAGTGAAGGCGGGACATGGGATACGCAGTATTTT.

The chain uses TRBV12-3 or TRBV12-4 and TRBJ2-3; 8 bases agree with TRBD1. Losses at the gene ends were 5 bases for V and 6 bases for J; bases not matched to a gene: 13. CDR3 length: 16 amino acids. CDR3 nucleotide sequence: TGTGCCAGCAGTACCCCGGACAGGGCCTTGATGGATACGCAGTATTTT. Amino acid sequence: CASSTPDRALMDTQYF.

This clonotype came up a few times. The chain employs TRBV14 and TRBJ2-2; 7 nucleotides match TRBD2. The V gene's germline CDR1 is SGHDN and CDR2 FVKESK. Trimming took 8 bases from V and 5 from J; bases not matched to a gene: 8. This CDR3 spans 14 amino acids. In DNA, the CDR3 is TGTGCCAGCCGCCCTTCGGGAGGAACCGGGGAGCTGTTTTTT. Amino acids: CASRPSGGTGELFF.

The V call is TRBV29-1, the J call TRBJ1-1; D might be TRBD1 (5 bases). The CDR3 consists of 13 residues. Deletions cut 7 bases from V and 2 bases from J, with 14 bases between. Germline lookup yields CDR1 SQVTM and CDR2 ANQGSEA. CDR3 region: CSGLGPVNTEAFF. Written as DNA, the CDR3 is TGCAGCGGCCTGGGGCCAGTTAACACTGAAGCTTTCTTT.

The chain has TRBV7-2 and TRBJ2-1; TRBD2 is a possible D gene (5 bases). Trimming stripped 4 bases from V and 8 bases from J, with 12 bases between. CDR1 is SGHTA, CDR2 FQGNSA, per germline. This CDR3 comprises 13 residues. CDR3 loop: CASSSLRAHEQFF. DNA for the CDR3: TGTGCCAGCAGCTCCTTGAGGGCCCATGAGCAGTTCTTC. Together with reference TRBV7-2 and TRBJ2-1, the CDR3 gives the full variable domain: GAGVSQSPSNKVTEKGKDVELRCDPISGHTALYWYRQSLGQGLEFLIYFQGNSAPDKSGLPSDRFSAERTGGSVSTLTIQRTQQEDSAVYLCASSSLRAHEQFFGPGTRLTVL.

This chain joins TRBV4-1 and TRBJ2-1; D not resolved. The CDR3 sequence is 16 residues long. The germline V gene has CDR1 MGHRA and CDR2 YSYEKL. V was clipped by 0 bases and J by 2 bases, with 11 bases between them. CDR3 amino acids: CASSQEVGRPYNEQFF. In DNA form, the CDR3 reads TGCGCCAGCAGCCAAGAGGTCGGGCGGCCCTACAATGAGCAGTTCTTC.

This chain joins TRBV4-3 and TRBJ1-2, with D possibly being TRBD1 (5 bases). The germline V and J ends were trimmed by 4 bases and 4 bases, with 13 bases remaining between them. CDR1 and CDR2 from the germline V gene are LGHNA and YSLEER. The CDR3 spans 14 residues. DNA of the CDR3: TGCGCCAGCAGCCCAGCGGCAGGGACCTATGGCTACACCTTC. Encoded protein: CASSPAAGTYGYTF.

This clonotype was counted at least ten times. The CDR3 sequence is CASRLAGGGETQYF. Here the CDR3 DNA reads TGTGCCAGCAGACTAGCGGGAGGGGGGGAGACCCAGTACTTC. This sequence joins TRBV7-2 and TRBJ2-5; 13 bases are shared with TRBD2. This CDR3 contains 14 residues. V gave up 6 bases and J gave up 5 bases; unmatched junction bases: 3. Germline CDR1 reads SGHTA; CDR2 reads FQGNSA.

The CDR3 protein is CASSLARQGSDSTEAFF. Here the CDR3 DNA reads TGTGCCAGCAGCTTAGCGAGACAGGGTAGTGATTCCACTGAAGCTTTCTTT. The chain couples TRBV7-9 to TRBJ1-1; 7 positions match TRBD1. Germline lookup yields CDR1 SEHNR and CDR2 FQNEAQ (reference sequence). V lost 0 bases, J lost 4 bases, and 11 bases stayed unmatched. This CDR3 is 17 amino acids long.

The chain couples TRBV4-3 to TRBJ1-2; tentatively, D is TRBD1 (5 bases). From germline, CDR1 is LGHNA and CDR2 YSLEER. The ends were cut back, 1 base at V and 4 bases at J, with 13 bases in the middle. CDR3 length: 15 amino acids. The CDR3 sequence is CASSQGGASGYGYTF. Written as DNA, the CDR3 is TGCGCCAGCAGCCAAGGTGGGGCCTCCGGCTATGGCTACACCTTC.

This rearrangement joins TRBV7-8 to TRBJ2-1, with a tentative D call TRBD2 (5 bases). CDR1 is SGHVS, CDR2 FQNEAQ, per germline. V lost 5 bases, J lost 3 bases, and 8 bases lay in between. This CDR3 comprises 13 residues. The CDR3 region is CASSTDYYNEQFF. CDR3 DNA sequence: TGTGCCAGCAGCACCGACTACTACAATGAGCAGTTCTTC.

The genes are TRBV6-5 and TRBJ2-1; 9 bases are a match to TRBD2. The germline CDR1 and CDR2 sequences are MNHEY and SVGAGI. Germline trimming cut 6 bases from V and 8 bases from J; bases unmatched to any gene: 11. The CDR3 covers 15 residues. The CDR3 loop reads CASSPVAGAVDEQFF. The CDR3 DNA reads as TGTGCCAGCAGCCCCGTAGCGGGAGCCGTCGATGAGCAGTTCTTC.

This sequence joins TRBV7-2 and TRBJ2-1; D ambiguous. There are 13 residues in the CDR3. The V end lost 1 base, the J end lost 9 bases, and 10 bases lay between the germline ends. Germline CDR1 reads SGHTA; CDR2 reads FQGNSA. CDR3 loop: CASSLVGVVEQFF. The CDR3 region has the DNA TGTGCCAGCAGCTTAGTCGGTGTCGTTGAGCAGTTCTTC.

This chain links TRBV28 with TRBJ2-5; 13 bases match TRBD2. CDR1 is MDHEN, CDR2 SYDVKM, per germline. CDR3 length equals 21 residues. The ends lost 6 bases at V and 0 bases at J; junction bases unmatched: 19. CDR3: CASSHFPRRLAGGEDQETQYF. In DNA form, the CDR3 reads TGTGCCAGCAGCCATTTCCCTCGAAGACTAGCGGGAGGAGAAGACCAAGAGACCCAGTACTTC.

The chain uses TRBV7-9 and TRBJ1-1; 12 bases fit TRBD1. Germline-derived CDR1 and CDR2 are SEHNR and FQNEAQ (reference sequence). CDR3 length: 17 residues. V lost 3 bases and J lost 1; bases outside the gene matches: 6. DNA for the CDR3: TGTGCCAGCAGCTTGGGACAGGGGGCGGCTAAGAACACTGAAGCTTTCTTT. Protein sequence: CASSLGQGAAKNTEAFF. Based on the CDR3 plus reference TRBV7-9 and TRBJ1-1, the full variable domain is DTGVSQNPRHKITKRGQNVTFRCDPISEHNRLYWYRQTLGQGPEFLTYFQNEAQLEKSRLLSDRFSAERPKGSFSTLEIQRTEQGDSAMYLCASSLGQGAAKNTEAFFGQGTRLTVV.

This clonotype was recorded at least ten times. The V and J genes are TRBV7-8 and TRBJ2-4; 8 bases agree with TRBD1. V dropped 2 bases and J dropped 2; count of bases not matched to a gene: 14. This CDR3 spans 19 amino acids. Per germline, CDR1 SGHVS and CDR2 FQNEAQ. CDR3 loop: CASSLIPAEDRVTKNIQYF. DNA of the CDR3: TGTGCCAGCAGCTTAATTCCGGCCGAGGACAGGGTTACCAAAAACATTCAGTACTTC.

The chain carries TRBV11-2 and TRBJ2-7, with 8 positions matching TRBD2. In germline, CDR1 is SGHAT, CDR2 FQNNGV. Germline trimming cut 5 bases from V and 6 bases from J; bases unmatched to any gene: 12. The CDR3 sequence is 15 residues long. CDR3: CASSNWLGTSGEQYV. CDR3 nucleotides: TGTGCCAGCAGCAATTGGTTGGGAACTAGCGGCGAGCAGTACGTC.